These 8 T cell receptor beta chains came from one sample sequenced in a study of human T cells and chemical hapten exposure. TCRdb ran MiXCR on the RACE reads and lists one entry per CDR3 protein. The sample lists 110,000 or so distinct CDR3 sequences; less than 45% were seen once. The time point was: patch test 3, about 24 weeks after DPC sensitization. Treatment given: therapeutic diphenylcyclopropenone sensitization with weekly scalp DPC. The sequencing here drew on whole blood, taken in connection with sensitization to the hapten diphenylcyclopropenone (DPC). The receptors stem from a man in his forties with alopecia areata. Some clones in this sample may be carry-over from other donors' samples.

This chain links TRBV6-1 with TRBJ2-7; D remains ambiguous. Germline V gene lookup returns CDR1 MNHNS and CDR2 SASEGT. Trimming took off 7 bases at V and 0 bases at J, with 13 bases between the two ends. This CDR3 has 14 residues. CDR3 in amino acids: CASKGSWSSYEQYV. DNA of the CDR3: TGTGCCAGCAAGGGTAGTTGGAGCTCCTACGAGCAGTACGTC.

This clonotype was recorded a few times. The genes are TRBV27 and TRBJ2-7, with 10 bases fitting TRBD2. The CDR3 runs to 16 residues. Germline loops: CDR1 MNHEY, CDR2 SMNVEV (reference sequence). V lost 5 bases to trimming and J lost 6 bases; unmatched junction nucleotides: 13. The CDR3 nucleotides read TGTGCCAGCAGTCTCACCTCCGGGACTAGCGCCGGCGAGCAGTACTTC. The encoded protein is CASSLTSGTSAGEQYF.

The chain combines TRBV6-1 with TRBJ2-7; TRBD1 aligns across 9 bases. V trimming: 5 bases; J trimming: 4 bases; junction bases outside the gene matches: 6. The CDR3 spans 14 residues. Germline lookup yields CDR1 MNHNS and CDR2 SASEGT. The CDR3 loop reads CASSLTGQGYEQYF. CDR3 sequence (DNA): TGTGCCAGCAGTCTTACGGGACAGGGTTACGAGCAGTACTTC.

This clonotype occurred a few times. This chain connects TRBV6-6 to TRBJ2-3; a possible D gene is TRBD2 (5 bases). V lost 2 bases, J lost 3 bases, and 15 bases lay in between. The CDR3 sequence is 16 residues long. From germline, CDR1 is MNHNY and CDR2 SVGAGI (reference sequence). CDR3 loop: CASSYGGRWGTDTQYF. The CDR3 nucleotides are TGTGCCAGCAGTTACGGTGGGAGATGGGGAACAGATACGCAGTATTTT.

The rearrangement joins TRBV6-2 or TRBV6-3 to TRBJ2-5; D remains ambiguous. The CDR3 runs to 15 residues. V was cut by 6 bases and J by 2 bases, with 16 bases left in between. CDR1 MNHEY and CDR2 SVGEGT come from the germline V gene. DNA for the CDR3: TGTGCCAGCAGCGGAGTTTTTAGATTTCAAGAGACCCAGTACTTC. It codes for CASSGVFRFQETQYF.

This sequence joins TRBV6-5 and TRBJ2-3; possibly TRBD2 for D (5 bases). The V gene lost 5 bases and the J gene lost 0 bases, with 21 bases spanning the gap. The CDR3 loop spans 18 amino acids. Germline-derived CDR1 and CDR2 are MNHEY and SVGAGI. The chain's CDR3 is CASSPPIGRAVSTDTQYF. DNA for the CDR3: TGTGCCAGCAGTCCTCCGATCGGGCGGGCTGTTAGCACAGATACGCAGTATTTT.

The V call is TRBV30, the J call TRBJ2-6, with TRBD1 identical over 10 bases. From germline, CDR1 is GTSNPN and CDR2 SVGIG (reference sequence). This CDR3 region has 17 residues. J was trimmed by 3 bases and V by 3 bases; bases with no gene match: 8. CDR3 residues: CAWSVRDRGLGANVLTF. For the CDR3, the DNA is TGTGCCTGGAGCGTTCGCGACAGGGGGCTTGGGGCCAACGTCCTGACTTTC.

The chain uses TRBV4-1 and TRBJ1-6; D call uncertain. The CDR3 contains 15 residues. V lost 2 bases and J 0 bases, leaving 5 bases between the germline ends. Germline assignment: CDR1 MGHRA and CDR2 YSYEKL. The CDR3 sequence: CASSQSSSYNSPLHF. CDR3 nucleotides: TGCGCCAGCAGCCAATCCAGCTCCTATAATTCACCCCTCCACTTT.